These 7 T cell receptor beta chains were sequenced from one sample in a study of T cell responses to AZD1222 COVID-19 vaccine. Here immunoSEQ multiplex PCR was the method, and the copy in TCRdb shows in-frame clones only, minus some. The data show approximately 210,000 clones, just over 90% seen once. The sequencing here drew on peripheral blood, taken 28 days after the second AZD1222 dose. The source of these receptors is an adult who received the AZD1222 COVID-19 vaccine.

The chain couples TRBV24-1 to TRBJ2-7, with 9 bases that match TRBD1. Looked up from germline, CDR1 is KGHDR and CDR2 is SFDVKD. J was trimmed by 3 bases and V by 3 bases; bases with no gene match: 2. The CDR3 has 14 residues. This chain's CDR3 is CATSDPTGGYEQYF. CDR3 nucleotides: TGTGCCACCAGTGATCCGACAGGGGGCTACGAGCAGTACTTC.

The chain combines TRBV5-4 with TRBJ1-4; D is unresolved. The length of the CDR3 is 14 residues. Germline CDR1 and CDR2: SGHNT and YYREEE (reference sequence). Trimming took 4 bases from V and 7 from J, leaving 14 bases between them. CDR3 nucleotides: TGTGCCAGCAGCAGGATAGGAGTGAGTGAAAAACTGTTTTTT. Translating it yields CASSRIGVSEKLFF. Supplemented by reference TRBV5-4 and TRBJ1-4, the full variable domain reads ETGVTQSPTHLIKTRGQQVTLRCSSQSGHNTVSWYQQALGQGPQFIFQYYREEENGRGNFPPRFSGLQFPNYSSELNVNALELDDSALYLCASSRIGVSEKLFFGSGTQLSVL.

The V call is TRBV6-2 or TRBV6-3, the J call TRBJ1-4, with 9 bases aligning to TRBD1. The germline CDR1 and CDR2 sequences are MNHEY and SVGEGT. This CDR3 comprises 16 residues. V trimming: 6 bases; J trimming: 5 bases; junction bases outside the gene matches: 10. The CDR3 loop is CASSSPGQGKNEKLFF. CDR3 in DNA: TGTGCCAGCAGCTCCCCGGGACAGGGAAAGAATGAAAAACTGTTTTTT.

With regard to this clone: Additional DNA sequences in this sample encode the identical CDR3. Here the CDR3 DNA reads TGCGCCAGCTCCTTGGGGGCCTACGAGCAGTACTTC. Protein sequence: CASSLGAYEQYF. The rearrangement uses TRBV5-1 and TRBJ2-7; D assignment may be TRBD1 or TRBD2 (5 bases each). This CDR3 contains 12 residues. Looked up from germline, CDR1 is SGHRS and CDR2 is YFSETQ. V shed 7 bases and J shed 2 bases, with 10 bases lying between them.

This chain connects TRBV11-3 to TRBJ2-5; D unclear. CDR1 is SGHNT, CDR2 YENEEA, per germline. This CDR3 has 13 residues. V was trimmed by 3 bases and J by 5 bases, leaving 10 bases between them. In nucleotides, the CDR3 is TGTGCCAGCAGCTTCGGCCCGCGGGAGACCCAGTACTTC. Amino acid sequence: CASSFGPRETQYF.

The rearrangement links TRBV19 to TRBJ2-3; D remains unclear. Trimming left V 5 bases short and J 7 bases short, with 19 bases between. The CDR3 covers 15 residues. Germline V gene lookup returns CDR1 LNHDA and CDR2 SQIVND (reference sequence). The CDR3 sequence is CASSVDKWPYNTQYF. The CDR3 bases are TGTGCCAGTAGTGTCGACAAGTGGCCATACAATACGCAGTATTTT.

V usage is TRBV18 and J usage is TRBJ1-1, with D tentatively TRBD1 (6 bases). V was shortened by 1 base and J by 6 bases, with 24 bases between the two germline ends. The CDR3 length is 18 residues. Germline lookup yields CDR1 KGHSH and CDR2 LQKENI. This chain's CDR3 is CASSPLLPGDRGKPEAFF. CDR3 DNA: TGTGCCAGCTCACCACTTCTTCCAGGGGATAGGGGGAAGCCTGAAGCTTTCTTT.